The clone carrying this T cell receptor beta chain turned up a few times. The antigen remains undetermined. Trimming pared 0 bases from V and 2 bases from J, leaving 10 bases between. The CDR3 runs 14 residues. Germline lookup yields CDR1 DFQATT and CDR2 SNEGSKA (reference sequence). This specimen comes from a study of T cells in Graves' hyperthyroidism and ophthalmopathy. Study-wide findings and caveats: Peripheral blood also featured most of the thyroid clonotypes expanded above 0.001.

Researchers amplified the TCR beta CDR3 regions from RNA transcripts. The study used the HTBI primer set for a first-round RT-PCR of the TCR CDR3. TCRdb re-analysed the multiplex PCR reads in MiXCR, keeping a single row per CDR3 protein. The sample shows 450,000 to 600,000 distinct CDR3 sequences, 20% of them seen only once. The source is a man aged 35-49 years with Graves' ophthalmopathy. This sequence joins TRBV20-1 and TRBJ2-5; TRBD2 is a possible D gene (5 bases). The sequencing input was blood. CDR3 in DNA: TGCAGTGCTAGAGATCTCGGGGATCAAGAGACCCAGTACTTC. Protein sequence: CSARDLGDQETQYF.